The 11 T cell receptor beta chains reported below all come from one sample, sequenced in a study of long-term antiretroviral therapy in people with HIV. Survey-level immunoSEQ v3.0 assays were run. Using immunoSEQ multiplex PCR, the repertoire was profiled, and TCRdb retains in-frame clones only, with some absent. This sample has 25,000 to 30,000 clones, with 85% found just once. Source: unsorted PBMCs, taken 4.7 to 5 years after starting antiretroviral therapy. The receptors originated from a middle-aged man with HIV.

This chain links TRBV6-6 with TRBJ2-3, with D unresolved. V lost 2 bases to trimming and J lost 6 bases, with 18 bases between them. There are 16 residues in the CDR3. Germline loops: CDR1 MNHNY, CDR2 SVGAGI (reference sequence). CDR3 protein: CASSYTTFVNLDTQYF. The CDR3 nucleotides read TGTGCCAGCAGTTACACTACCTTCGTCAATTTGGATACGCAGTATTTT.

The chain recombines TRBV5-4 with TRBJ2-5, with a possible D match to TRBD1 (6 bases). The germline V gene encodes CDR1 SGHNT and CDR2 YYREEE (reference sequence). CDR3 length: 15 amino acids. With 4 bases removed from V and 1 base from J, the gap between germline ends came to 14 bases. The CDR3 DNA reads TGTGCCAGCAGCCGTTCCAGGGGAACCCAAGAGACCCAGTACTTC. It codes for CASSRSRGTQETQYF.

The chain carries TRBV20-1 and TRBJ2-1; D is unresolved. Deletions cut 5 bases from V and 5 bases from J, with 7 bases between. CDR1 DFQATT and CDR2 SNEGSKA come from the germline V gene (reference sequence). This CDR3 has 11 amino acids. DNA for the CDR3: TGCAGTGCTGGGTTGAACAATGAGCAGTTCTTC. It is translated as CSAGLNNEQFF.

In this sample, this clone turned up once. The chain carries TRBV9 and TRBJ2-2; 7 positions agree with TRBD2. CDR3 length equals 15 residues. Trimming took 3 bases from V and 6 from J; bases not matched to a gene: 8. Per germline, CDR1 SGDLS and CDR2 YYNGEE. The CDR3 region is CASSGLAGVAGELFF. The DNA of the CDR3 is TGTGCCAGCAGCGGACTAGCTGGGGTTGCCGGGGAGCTGTTTTTT.

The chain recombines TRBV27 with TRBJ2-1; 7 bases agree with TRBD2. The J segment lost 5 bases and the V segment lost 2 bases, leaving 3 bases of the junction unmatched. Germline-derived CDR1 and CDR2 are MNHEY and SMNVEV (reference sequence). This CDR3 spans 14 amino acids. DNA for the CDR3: TGTGCCAGCAGTTTAGGGACTACCAACAATGAGCAGTTCTTC. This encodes CASSLGTTNNEQFF.

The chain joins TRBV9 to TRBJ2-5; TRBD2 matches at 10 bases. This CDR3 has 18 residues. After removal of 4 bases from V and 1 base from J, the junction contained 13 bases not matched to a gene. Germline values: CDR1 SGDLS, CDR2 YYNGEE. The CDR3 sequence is CASSPRGSGGDIQETQYF. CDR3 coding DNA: TGTGCCAGCAGCCCTCGAGGGAGCGGGGGGGACATCCAAGAGACCCAGTACTTC.

Here the CDR3 reads CASSQDWVFGYTF. DNA of the CDR3: TGCGCCAGCAGCCAAGATTGGGTGTTCGGCTACACCTTC. The chain uses TRBV4-1 and TRBJ1-2, with D unresolved. Germline CDR1 reads MGHRA; CDR2 reads YSYEKL. Trimming pared 0 bases from V and 8 bases from J, leaving 10 bases between. The CDR3 consists of 13 residues.

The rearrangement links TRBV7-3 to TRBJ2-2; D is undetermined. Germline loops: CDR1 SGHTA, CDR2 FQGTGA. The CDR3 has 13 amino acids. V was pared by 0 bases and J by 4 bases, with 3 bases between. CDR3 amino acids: CASSLTSTGELFF. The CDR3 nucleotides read TGTGCCAGCAGCTTAACGTCCACCGGGGAGCTGTTTTTT.

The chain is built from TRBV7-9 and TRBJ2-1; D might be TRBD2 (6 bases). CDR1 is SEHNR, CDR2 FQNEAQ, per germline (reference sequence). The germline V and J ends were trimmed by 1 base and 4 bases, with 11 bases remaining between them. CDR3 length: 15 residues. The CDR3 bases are TGTGCCAGCAGCTTAGGTCTAGCGCCGTACAATGAGCAGTTCTTC. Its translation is CASSLGLAPYNEQFF.

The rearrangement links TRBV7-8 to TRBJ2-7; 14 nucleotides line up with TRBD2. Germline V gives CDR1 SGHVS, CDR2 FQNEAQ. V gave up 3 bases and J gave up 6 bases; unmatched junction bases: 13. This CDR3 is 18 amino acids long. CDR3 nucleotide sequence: TGTGCCAGCAGCTTCGGAGGAAGAGGACTAGCGGGGGGACCCGAGCAGTACTTC. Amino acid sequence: CASSFGGRGLAGGPEQYF.

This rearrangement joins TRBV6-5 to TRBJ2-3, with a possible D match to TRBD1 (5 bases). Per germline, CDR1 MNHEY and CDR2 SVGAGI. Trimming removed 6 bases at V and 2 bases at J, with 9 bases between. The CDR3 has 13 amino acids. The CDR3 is CASRGPATDTQYF. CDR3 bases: TGTGCCAGCAGGGGGCCGGCCACAGATACGCAGTATTTT.